Detailed here is one T cell receptor beta chain. Its antigen is not identified. Sequencing of TCR beta was undertaken in CD8+ and CD4+ T cells derived from blood. The patients who served as multiple sclerosis controls were treatment-naive and had stable or active relapsing-remitting disease that fulfilled the revised McDonald criteria. The sample is drawn from a study of CD8 T cells in Susac syndrome. This CDR3 has 14 amino acids. V was trimmed by 2 bases and J by 2 bases, leaving 10 bases between them. Germline V gene data show CDR1 as SGHRS and CDR2 as YFSETQ. The study, taken as a whole, reports: An acknowledgment was made by the study that its TCR sequencing and HLA analysis involved relatively few individuals.

When the RNA was reverse transcribed, random hexamers were used with an input of roughly 0.45 to 1 ug. TCRdb itself ran the immunoSEQ multiplex PCR reads through MiXCR, one entry per CDR3 protein. Found here are more than 150,000 distinct CDR3 sequences, approximately 93% of them singletons; the top ten hold around 0.21%. Sequenced material: CD8+ T cells from PBMCs. The origin of this receptor is a human donor with multiple sclerosis. The rearrangement uses TRBV5-1 and TRBJ1-2; tentative D call: TRBD1 (5 bases). CDR3 coding DNA: TGCGCCAGCAGCTTCTGGGGGGACAACTATGGCTACACCTTC. Translating it yields CASSFWGDNYGYTF. The whole variable domain, filled in from reference TRBV5-1 and TRBJ1-2, reads KAGVTQTPRYLIKTRGQQVTLSCSPISGHRSVSWYQQTPGQGLQFLFEYFSETQRNKGNFPGRFSGRQFSNSRSEMNVSTLELGDSALYLCASSFWGDNYGYTFGSGTRLTVV.